This TCR beta chain was obtained from a study of vaccination effects on CD4 cells after COVID-19 (dated by TCRdb to the early 2020s). Concerning the study at large: Post-vaccine samples across the study were collected a median of 72 days after the second dose, with a range of 14 to 241. A total of around eleven COVID-19 convalescent patients and several SARS-CoV-2-naive healthy vaccine recipients were included in the full study. The study compared SARS-CoV-2 spike-specific CD4+ TCR repertoires before and after mRNA vaccination in COVID-19 convalescent patients and infection-naive vaccine recipients. Cultures from other donors in the study were sequenced with the Oncomine TCR Beta short-read assay on an Illumina iSeq 100. Study-wide conclusions, independent of this receptor: The study was limited by a small number of convalescent patients and lacked early post-infection timepoints. Clones induced by infection and clones induced by vaccination both contracted markedly at late timepoints after vaccination, which fits with T cell responses waning over time. Among healthy vaccine recipients, nearly all vaccine-induced clones were SARS-CoV-2 mono-reactive, and just 1 of 255 was cross-reactive with common cold coronaviruses.

A remark on this clone: Its target antigen remains unknown. Nothing much larger sits one base from this clone, and base qualities are not available.

Counted from cysteine to phenylalanine, this CDR3 has 15 amino acids. Only the CDR3 DNA is retained, 45 bases long and in frame from the first base. Ends trimmed: V by 8 bases, J by 3 bases; bases unmatched to a gene: 7. CDR1 and CDR2 are drawn from the germline V gene: SNHLY, FYNNEI. Library preparation employed the immunoSEQ multiplex PCR assay. DNA from the cultured, isolated CD4+ T cells was subjected to TCR beta CDR3 sequencing. In the authors' own workflow: Non-productive TCR sequences were removed, reads were trimmed to the CDR3 region, and CDR3s of at least 7 amino acids were retained. Antigen-specific clonotypes were identified with the MANAFEST web app by comparing expansion in peptide wells against reference cultures. To count as positive, a clone had to show expansion at FDR<0.05 compared with the reference and with all other wells, an odds ratio above 5, and a frequency above 0.1% in two replicate wells. A clonotype was defined as cross-reactive if the clonotype was significantly expanded both in SARS-CoV-2 spike wells and in at least one common cold coronavirus spike condition. CDR3 similarity was assessed by Levenshtein distance with the stringdist R package, and unrooted trees were built with ape in R 3.6.1. What TCRdb holds here is the immuneACCESS table cut down to in-frame rearrangements. Part of the clones is not present; checked against another copy, under half of the missing clones reflect an unresolved V gene, and the others are unexplained. V and J calls plus clone size are reproduced from that table; the DNA served to infer D and trimming. The sample has 25,000 to 30,000 clones on record, 70% to 75% of them singletons. The ten largest account for about 14% of the sample.

In the ViraFEST assay, PBMC were stimulated with viral peptide pools, and TCR sequencing was then used to find antigen-specific CD4+ T cell clonotypes based on their expansion. After roughly 11 days of culture, CD4+ T cells were isolated with the EasySep CD4+ T cell isolation kit. Each participant got two doses of an mRNA SARS-CoV-2 vaccine, either BNT162b2 or mRNA-1273. None of the healthy vaccine recipients had a prior SARS-CoV-2 infection, which was confirmed by nucleocapsid antibody tests that came back negative both before and after vaccination. Each well held two million PBMC cultured in IMDM containing approximately 5.3% human AB serum, roughly 9.9 IU/ml IL-2 and gentamicin, along with roughly 10 ug/ml peptides. On days 3 and 7, half of the culture medium was replaced with fresh IL-2-containing medium. Unless noted otherwise, every peptide stimulation condition was cultured in triplicate wells. PBMC were separated from whole blood using Ficoll-Paque Plus gradient centrifugation and were then either cryopreserved at -140C or used fresh. The spike proteins of SARS-CoV-2 and of the common cold coronaviruses HCoV-NL63, HCoV-OC43 and HCoV-229E were spanned by overlapping peptide pools. Genomic DNA was extracted from cultured CD4+ T cells with the QIAamp micro DNA kit.

The starting material was CD4+ T cells from PBMCs cultured with HCoV-229E spike peptides, obtained after COVID-19 vaccination. Reading the label with the study, this specimen's cell subset or site is: HCoV-229E spike overlapping peptide pool stimulation. The TCR originated in a human donor who received a COVID-19 vaccine. The chain joins TRBV2 to TRBJ2-2; 9 of the junction bases match TRBD1. The nucleotide sequence is TGTGCCAGCGAAACCGGGACAGGGCACACCGGGGAGCTGTTTTTT. Its amino acids are CASETGTGHTGELFF.